The rows below give T cell receptor beta chains drawn from one sample of a study of blood T cell repertoires in COVID-19. Assay: immunoSEQ multiplex PCR; the TCRdb copy retains only in-frame clones and omits some. In the table there are 65,000 to 85,000 clones, 79% of which are singletons. Sequencing input: peripheral blood. All receptors derive from a woman aged 80 or older with active or convalescent COVID-19. Each CDR3 is given with its conserved first and last residue. D genes are given only for firm matches. For some rows the clone size is stated as once, few or many, or as a class when expanded; others skip it.

CDR3aa	CDR3nt	d_gene	v_gene	j_gene	abundance
CATSDPNRAQYF	TGTGCCACCAGTGATCCTAACCGGGCGCAGTATTTT	-	TRBV24-1	TRBJ2-3	-
CASSSGESETQYF	TGTGCCAGCAGCTCCGGAGAGTCAGAGACCCAGTACTTC	-	TRBV5-4	TRBJ2-5	-
CASRADAGTEAFF	TGTGCCAGCAGGGCGGACGCGGGGACTGAAGCTTTCTTT	-	TRBV12-3/TRBV12-4	TRBJ1-1	-
CASSSVAGPTDTQYF	TGTGCCAGCAGCTCGGTAGCGGGACCCACAGATACGCAGTATTTT	TRBD2	TRBV7-6	TRBJ2-3	-
CASSPPGRENTEAFF	TGTGCCAGCTCACCCCCGGGGAGAGAGAACACTGAAGCTTTCTTT	-	TRBV18	TRBJ1-1	-
CASSQSLVGSEQFF	TGTGCCAGCAGCCAATCCCTGGTCGGTAGTGAGCAGTTCTTC	-	TRBV3-1/TRBV3-2	TRBJ2-1	-
CASSKVGDSLPETQYF	TGTGCCAGCAGCAAAGTTGGCGACAGTCTGCCAGAGACCCAGTACTTC	-	TRBV21-1	TRBJ2-5	-
CASSHISPGTSRYTQYF	TGTGCCAGCAGTCATATCTCCCCCGGGACTAGTAGATATACGCAGTATTTT	TRBD2	TRBV7-9	TRBJ2-3	-
CASSSPRQGVFGAFF	TGTGCCAGCAGCTCGCCCCGACAGGGGGTATTTGGAGCTTTCTTT	TRBD1	TRBV7-9	TRBJ1-1	-
CASSLVGNQPQHF	TGTGCCAGCAGCCTTGTAGGCAATCAGCCCCAGCATTTT	-	TRBV7-2	TRBJ1-5	once
CASTDWLSWGVNEQFF	TGTGCCAGTACGGATTGGCTCTCTTGGGGGGTCAATGAGCAGTTCTTC	-	TRBV19	TRBJ2-1	-
CASSLALEGAQHF	TGTGCCAGCAGCTTAGCCCTGGAAGGGGCCCAGCATTTT	-	TRBV7-8	TRBJ1-5	-
CASRGTDRGGYTF	TGTGCCAGCAGGGGAACCGACAGGGGTGGCTACACCTTC	TRBD1	TRBV6-4	TRBJ1-2	once
CASTFTLVSYEQYF	TGTGCCAGCACTTTCACACTAGTCTCCTACGAGCAGTACTTC	-	TRBV6-5	TRBJ2-7	-
CSVEQGNYGYTF	TGCAGCGTTGAACAGGGGAACTATGGCTACACCTTC	-	TRBV29-1	TRBJ1-2	-
CAISPTGGGYEQYF	TGTGCCATCAGTCCCACAGGGGGCGGCTACGAGCAGTACTTC	TRBD1	TRBV10-3	TRBJ2-7	-
CASSQGQVSTNEKLFF	TGTGCCAGCAGCCAGGGACAGGTTTCAACTAATGAAAAACTGTTTTTT	TRBD1	TRBV14	TRBJ1-4	-
CATIGLARTGYNEQFF	TGTGCCACCATAGGACTAGCTCGTACGGGGTACAATGAGCAGTTCTTC	TRBD2	TRBV27	TRBJ2-1	-
CSVVGLSSYEQYF	TGCAGCGTTGTTGGGCTGAGCTCCTACGAGCAGTACTTC	-	TRBV29-1	TRBJ2-7	-
CASSRLAEDNNEQFF	TGTGCCAGCAGCCGACTAGCGGAGGATAACAATGAGCAGTTCTTC	TRBD2	TRBV6-2/TRBV6-3	TRBJ2-1	-
CASSYSGLNSGKPLHF	TGTGCCAGCAGTTACTCGGGGTTAAACTCGGGGAAACCCCTCCACTTT	-	TRBV6-6	TRBJ1-6	-
CASSDIQATGANVLTF	TGTGCCAGCAGCGATATTCAGGCGACTGGGGCCAACGTCCTGACTTTC	-	TRBV7-9	TRBJ2-6	once
CSVERGYEQYF	TGCAGCGTTGAAAGGGGCTACGAGCAGTACTTC	-	TRBV29-1	TRBJ2-7	-
CAISGGAGPLHF	TGTGCCATCAGTGGCGGGGCTGGACCCCTCCACTTT	-	TRBV10-3	TRBJ1-6	few
CASSSTSGGYNEQFF	TGTGCCAGTAGTTCCACTAGCGGGGGGTACAATGAGCAGTTCTTC	TRBD2	TRBV19	TRBJ2-1	-
CSASRGGLVEQYF	TGCAGTGCTAGTAGAGGGGGCCTTGTCGAGCAGTACTTC	TRBD1	TRBV20-1	TRBJ2-7	-
CASSPRGLNTGELFF	TGTGCCAGCTCCCCAAGGGGGCTGAACACCGGGGAGCTGTTTTTT	TRBD1	TRBV18	TRBJ2-2	-
CASSLGRTGTHEQFF	TGTGCCAGCAGCTTAGGTAGGACAGGAACCCATGAGCAGTTCTTC	TRBD1	TRBV11-3	TRBJ2-1	-
CASSIESSYEQYF	TGTGCCAGTAGTATAGAGAGCTCCTACGAGCAGTACTTC	-	TRBV19	TRBJ2-7	-
CASMAGTSAPNTGELFF	TGCGCCAGCATGGCCGGGACTAGCGCTCCGAACACCGGGGAGCTGTTTTTT	TRBD2	TRBV5-1	TRBJ2-2	-
CASSRVTGSNEKLFF	TGTGCCAGCAGTCGGGTGACAGGGTCTAATGAAAAACTGTTTTTT	TRBD1	TRBV28	TRBJ1-4	-
CATSDPTTGRNYEQYF	TGTGCCACCAGTGATCCCACTACAGGACGCAACTACGAGCAGTACTTC	-	TRBV24-1	TRBJ2-7	-
CASGQWSPLHF	TGTGCCAGCGGTCAGTGGTCACCCCTCCACTTT	-	TRBV28	TRBJ1-6	-
CASSTRTGKPGELFF	TGTGCCAGTAGTACCCGGACAGGGAAGCCCGGGGAGCTGTTTTTT	TRBD1	TRBV19	TRBJ2-2	-
CASSYERGGSITQYF	TGTGCCAGCAGTTACGAGCGGGGGGGCTCCATAACGCAGTATTTT	TRBD2	TRBV6-2/TRBV6-3	TRBJ2-3	-
CASSQGVRGRTEAFF	TGCGCCAGCAGCCAAGGGGTCAGGGGGCGGACTGAAGCTTTCTTT	TRBD1	TRBV4-3	TRBJ1-1	-
CASSEARGYTEAFF	TGCGCCAGCAGTGAGGCCAGGGGGTACACTGAAGCTTTCTTT	TRBD1	TRBV10-1	TRBJ1-1	-
CASSLAPQGFQAYGYTF	TGTGCCAGCAGTTTGGCCCCGCAGGGCTTCCAGGCCTATGGCTACACCTTC	-	TRBV28	TRBJ1-2	once
CASSVDRAGTEAFF	TGTGCCAGTAGTGTGGACAGGGCGGGGACTGAAGCTTTCTTT	TRBD1	TRBV19	TRBJ1-1	-
CASSYSRGSGNSPLHF	TGTGCCAGCAGTTACTCGAGAGGGTCGGGAAATTCACCCCTCCACTTT	-	TRBV6-5	TRBJ1-6	-
CASSLLAGGLGNEQFF	TGTGCCAGCAGCTTATTAGCGGGGGGGCTGGGGAATGAGCAGTTCTTC	TRBD2	TRBV11-2	TRBJ2-1	few
CAIGGYSGNTIYF	TGTGCCATCGGCGGGTACTCTGGAAACACCATATATTTT	-	TRBV10-3	TRBJ1-3	-